In this sample, the clone carrying this T cell receptor (beta chain) turned up a few times. Its cognate antigen is unknown. The data originate from a study of T cell responses to AZD1222 COVID-19 vaccine. Across the study: Researchers grouped second doses given at about 4 or about 12 weeks into one pool. Broader study findings: Just a handful of AZD1222 recipients were seropositive at baseline. Most donors were white British and more were female, and clonal diversity was possibly underestimated.

CDR1 and CDR2 from the germline V gene are SNHLY and FYNNEI. The germline V and J ends were trimmed by 4 bases and 13 bases, with 14 bases remaining between them. The CDR3 is 13 residues long. The data were produced by immunoSEQ multiplex PCR, yet TCRdb's version contains in-frame clones alone and is incomplete. This table holds about 60,000 clones, roughly 84% found once. The sequenced sample was peripheral blood, obtained on day 0 of AZD1222 vaccination. The clonotype originates from an adult in good health. The chain combines TRBV2 with TRBJ1-6; TRBD1 might be the D (6 bases). CDR3 DNA sequence: TGTGCCAGCAGTGGGGGACCCCAGGGGCCCCTCCACTTT. It translates to CASSGGPQGPLHF. Looking up the rest from reference TRBV2 and TRBJ1-6 gives the full variable domain: EPEVTQTPSHQVTQMGQEVILRCVPISNHLYFYWYRQILGQKVEFLVSFYNNEISEKSEIFDDQFSVERPDGSNFTLKIRSTKLEDSAMYFCASSGGPQGPLHFGNGTRLTVT.